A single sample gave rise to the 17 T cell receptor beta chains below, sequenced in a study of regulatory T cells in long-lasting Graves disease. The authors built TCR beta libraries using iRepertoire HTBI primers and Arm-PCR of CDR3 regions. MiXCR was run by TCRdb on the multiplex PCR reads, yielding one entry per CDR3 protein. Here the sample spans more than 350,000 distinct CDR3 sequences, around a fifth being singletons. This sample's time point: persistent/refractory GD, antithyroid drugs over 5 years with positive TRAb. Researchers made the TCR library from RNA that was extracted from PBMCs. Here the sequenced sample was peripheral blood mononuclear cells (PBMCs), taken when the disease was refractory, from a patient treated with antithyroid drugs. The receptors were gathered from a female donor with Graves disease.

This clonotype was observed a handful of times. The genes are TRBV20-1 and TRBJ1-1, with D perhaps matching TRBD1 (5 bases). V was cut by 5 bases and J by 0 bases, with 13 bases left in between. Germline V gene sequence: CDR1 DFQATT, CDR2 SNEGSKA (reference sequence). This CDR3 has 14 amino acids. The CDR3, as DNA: TGCAGTGCTCATACCAGGGCTATGAACACTGAAGCTTTCTTT. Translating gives CSAHTRAMNTEAFF.

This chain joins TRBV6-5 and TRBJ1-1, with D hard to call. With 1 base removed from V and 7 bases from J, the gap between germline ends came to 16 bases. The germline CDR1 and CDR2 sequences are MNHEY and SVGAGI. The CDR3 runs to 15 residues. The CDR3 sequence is CASSYLSRRPREAFF. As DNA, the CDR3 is TGTGCCAGCAGTTACTTAAGTCGGAGGCCGCGTGAAGCTTTCTTT.

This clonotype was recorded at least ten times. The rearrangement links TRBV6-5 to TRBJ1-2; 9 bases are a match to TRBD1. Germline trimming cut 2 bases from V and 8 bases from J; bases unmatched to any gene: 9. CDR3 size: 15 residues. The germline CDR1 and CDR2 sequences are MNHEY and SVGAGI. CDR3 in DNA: TGTGCCAGCAGTTACGCGGGACAGGGAGGCGGGGGCTACACCTTC. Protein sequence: CASSYAGQGGGGYTF.

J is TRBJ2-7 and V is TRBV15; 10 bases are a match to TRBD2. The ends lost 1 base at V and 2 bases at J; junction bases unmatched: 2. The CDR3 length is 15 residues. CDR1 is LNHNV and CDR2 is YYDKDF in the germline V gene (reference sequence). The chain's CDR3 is CATSRGTSGAYEQYF. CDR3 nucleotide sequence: TGTGCCACCAGCAGAGGGACTAGCGGAGCCTACGAGCAGTACTTC.

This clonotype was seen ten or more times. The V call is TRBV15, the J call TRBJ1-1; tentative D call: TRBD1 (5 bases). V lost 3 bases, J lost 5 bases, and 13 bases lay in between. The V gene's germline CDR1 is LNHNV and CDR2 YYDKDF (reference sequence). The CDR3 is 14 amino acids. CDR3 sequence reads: CATSRGEGVTEAFF. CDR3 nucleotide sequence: TGTGCCACCAGCAGGGGGGAAGGGGTTACTGAAGCTTTCTTT. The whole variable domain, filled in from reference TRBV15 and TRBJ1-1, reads DAMVIQNPRYQVTQFGKPVTLSCSQTLNHNVMYWYQQKSSQAPKLLFHYYDKDFNNEADTPDNFQSRRPNTSFCFLDIRSPGLGDTAMYLCATSRGEGVTEAFFGQGTRLTVV.

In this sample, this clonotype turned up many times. CDR3 in DNA: TGTGCCAGCAGGACTTTAACGTGGGGGGCTGTCTATGGCTACACCTTC. Translated, it gives CASRTLTWGAVYGYTF. The chain couples TRBV6-1 to TRBJ1-2, with D tentatively TRBD1 (6 bases). The CDR3 spans 16 residues. Trimming removed 6 bases at V and 4 bases at J, with 21 bases between. From germline, CDR1 is MNHNS and CDR2 SASEGT.

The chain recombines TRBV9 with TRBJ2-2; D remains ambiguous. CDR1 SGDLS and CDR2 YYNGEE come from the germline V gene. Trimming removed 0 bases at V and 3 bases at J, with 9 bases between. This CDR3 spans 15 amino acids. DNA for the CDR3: TGTGCCAGCAGCGTAGTGGCGTCATACACCGGGGAGCTGTTTTTT. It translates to CASSVVASYTGELFF.

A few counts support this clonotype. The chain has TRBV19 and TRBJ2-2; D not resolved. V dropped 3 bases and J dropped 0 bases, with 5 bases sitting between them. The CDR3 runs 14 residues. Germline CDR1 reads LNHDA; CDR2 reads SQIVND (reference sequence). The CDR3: CASSMAPNTGELFF. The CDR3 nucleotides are TGTGCCAGTAGTATGGCACCGAACACCGGGGAGCTGTTTTTT.

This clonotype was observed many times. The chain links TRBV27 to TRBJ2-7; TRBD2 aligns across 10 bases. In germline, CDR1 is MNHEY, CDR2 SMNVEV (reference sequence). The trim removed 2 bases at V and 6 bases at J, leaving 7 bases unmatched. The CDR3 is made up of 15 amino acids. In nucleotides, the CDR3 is TGTGCCAGCAGTTTAGGAGCTAGCGGGAGTTCCGAGCAGTACTTC. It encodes CASSLGASGSSEQYF.

For the CDR3, the DNA is TGTGCCAGCGCTCTTCAGAGGCGCGTCAGCGGCTACACCTTC. Translating gives CASALQRRVSGYTF. V and J are TRBV6-1 and TRBJ1-2, with D unresolved. Trimming took off 8 bases at V and 8 bases at J, with 21 bases between the two ends. Germline lookup yields CDR1 MNHNS and CDR2 SASEGT. The CDR3 is 14 amino acids.

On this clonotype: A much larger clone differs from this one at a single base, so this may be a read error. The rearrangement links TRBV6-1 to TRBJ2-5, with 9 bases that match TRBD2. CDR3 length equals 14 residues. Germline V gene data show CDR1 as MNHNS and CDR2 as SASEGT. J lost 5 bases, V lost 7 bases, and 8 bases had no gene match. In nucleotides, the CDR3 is TGTGCCAGCATGGTCAGCGGGGGGCTTGAGACCCAGTACTTC. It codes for CASMVSGGLETQYF.

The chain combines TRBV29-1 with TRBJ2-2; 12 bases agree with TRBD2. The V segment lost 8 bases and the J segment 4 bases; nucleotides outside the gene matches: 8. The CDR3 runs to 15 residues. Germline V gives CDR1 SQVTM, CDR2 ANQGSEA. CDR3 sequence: CSITSGRRGTGELFF. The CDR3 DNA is TGCAGCATAACTAGCGGGAGGCGGGGCACCGGGGAGCTGTTTTTT.

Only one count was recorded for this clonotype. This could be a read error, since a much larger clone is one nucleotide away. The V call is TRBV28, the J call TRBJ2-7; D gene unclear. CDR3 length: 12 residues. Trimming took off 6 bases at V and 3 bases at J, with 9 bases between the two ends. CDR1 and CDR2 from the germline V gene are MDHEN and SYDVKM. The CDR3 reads CASRVPDYEQYF. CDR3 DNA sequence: TGTGCCAGCAGAGTTCCGGACTACGAGCAGTACTTC.

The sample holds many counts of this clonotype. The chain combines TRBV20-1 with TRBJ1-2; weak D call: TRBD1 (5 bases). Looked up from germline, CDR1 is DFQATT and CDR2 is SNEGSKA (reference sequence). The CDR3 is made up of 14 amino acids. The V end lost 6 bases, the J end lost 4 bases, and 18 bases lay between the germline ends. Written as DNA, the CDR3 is TGCAGTGCCAACGACCCAGGGTTTGCCTATGGCTACACCTTC. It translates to CSANDPGFAYGYTF.

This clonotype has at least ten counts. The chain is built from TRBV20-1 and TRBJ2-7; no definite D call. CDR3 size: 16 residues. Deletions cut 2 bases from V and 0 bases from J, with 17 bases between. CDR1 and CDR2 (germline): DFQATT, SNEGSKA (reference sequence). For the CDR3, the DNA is TGCAGTGCTAGACCTCCCAGGACGGTACTCTCCTACGAGCAGTACTTC. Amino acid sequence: CSARPPRTVLSYEQYF.

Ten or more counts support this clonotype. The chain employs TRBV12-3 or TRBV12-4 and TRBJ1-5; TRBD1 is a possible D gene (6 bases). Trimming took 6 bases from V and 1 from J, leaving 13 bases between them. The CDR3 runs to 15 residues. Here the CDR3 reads CASSIDRRSNQPQHF. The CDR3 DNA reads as TGTGCCAGCAGCATCGACAGGAGAAGCAATCAGCCCCAGCATTTT.

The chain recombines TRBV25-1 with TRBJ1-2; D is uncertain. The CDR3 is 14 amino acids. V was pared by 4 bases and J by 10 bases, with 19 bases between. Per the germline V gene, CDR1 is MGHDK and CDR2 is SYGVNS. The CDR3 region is CASSVGGVKTHYTF. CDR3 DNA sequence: TGTGCCAGCAGTGTAGGTGGAGTGAAAACCCACTACACCTTC.